This note documents a single T cell receptor (beta chain) sequence. Its specificity is unknown. The record originates from a study of T cell repertoires in cytomegalovirus infection. Using its own MiXCR run on the reads, TCRdb lists one record per CDR3 protein. The sample records approximately 100,000 distinct CDR3 sequences, approximately 28% being singletons. V lost 6 bases, J lost 0 bases, and 18 bases lay in between. Germline CDR1 is MDHEN and CDR2 is SYDVKM. The CDR3 has 16 amino acids. This chain links TRBV28 with TRBJ2-7; D tentatively reads TRBD1 or TRBD2 (5 bases each). The receptor was derived from a human donor in good health (CMV status not recorded). Some clones in this sample may be carry-over from other donors' samples. This specimen was CD8+ T cells from cultured PBMCs, taken from culture after CMV antigen stimulation. The CDR3 DNA is TGTGCCAGCAGAGACGTTGGGGGATCCCGCTCCTACGAGCAGTACTTC. It encodes CASRDVGGSRSYEQYF.